This note documents a single T cell receptor beta chain sequence. This sample was included in a study of blood T cell repertoires in COVID-19. Looking at the study overall: Both acute and convalescent COVID-19 samples were obtained from the United States, Italy and Spain.

Original handling: Amplified reference gene primers provided the basis for estimating nucleated cell counts. The assay was immunoSEQ multiplex PCR, and TCRdb's table has in-frame clones only and misses some. D and trimming were read from the DNA, whereas the V and J calls and clone size are those reported in that table. The table has 200,000 to 300,000 clones, approximately 88% seen once. V was cut by 6 bases and J by 4 bases, with 15 bases left in between. CDR1 and CDR2 (germline): MNHEY, SVGAGI. The CDR3 has 14 residues. The study drew participants aged about 18 to 89 years from 20 to 30 US areas. The study assigned cohorts using participant-reported clinical history.

The genes are TRBV6-5 and TRBJ1-1; no clear D. The sample was PBMCs or T cells enriched from blood (not recorded which). This clonotype was obtained from a woman in her thirties or forties with acute COVID-19. CDR3 residues: CASSNTPGSTEAFF. The CDR3 DNA reads TGTGCCAGCAGCAACACTCCGGGATCCACTGAAGCTTTCTTT.